This TCR beta chain was identified during a study of early stage breast cancer tumors. Profiled with immunoSEQ multiplex PCR; TCRdb holds only in-frame clones, not every one. Of about 50,000 clones in the sample, 83% are singletons; the top ten hold roughly 1.5%. The V gene's germline CDR1 is MNHNS and CDR2 SASEGT. Trimming pared 5 bases from V and 0 bases from J, leaving 12 bases between. CDR3 size: 15 residues. The source of this sequence is a person aged 45 to 59 with breast cancer. The sample comprised blood. The chain combines TRBV6-1 with TRBJ2-3, with D possibly being TRBD1 (5 bases). The CDR3, as DNA: TGTGCCAGCAGTTTCGCAGGGCTTAGCACAGATACGCAGTATTTT. Encoded protein: CASSFAGLSTDTQYF.